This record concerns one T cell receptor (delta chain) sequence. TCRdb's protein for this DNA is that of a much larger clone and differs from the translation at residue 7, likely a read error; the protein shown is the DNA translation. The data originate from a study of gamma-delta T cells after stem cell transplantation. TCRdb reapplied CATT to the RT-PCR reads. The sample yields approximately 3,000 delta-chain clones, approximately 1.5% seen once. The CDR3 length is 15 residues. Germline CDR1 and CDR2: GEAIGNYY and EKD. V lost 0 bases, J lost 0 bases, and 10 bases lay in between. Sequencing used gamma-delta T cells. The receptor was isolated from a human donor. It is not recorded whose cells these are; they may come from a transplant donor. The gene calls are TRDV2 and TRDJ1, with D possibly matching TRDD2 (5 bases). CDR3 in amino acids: CACDTIDLHTDKLIF. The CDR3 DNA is TGTGCCTGTGACACCATTGACCTTCACACCGATAAACTCATCTTT.